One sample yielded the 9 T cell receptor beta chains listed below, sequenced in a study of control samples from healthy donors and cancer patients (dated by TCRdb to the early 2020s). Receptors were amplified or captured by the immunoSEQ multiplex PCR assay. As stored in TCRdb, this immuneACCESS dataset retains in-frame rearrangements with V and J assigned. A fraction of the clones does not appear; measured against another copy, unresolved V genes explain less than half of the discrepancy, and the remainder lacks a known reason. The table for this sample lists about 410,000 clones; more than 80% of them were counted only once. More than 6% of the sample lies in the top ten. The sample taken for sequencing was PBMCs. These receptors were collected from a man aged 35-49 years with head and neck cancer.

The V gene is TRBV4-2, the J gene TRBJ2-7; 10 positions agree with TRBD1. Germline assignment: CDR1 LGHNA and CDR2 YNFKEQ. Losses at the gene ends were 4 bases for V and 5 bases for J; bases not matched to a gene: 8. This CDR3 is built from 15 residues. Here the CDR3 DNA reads TGTGCCAGCAGCCCCCTTACCGGGACAGGGGACGAGCAGTACTTC. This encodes CASSPLTGTGDEQYF.

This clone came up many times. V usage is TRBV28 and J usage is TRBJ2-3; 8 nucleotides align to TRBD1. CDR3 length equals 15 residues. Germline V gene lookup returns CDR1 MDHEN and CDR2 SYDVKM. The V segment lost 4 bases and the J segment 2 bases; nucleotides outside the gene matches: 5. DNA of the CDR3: TGTGCCAGCAGTTGGGACAGGCGTTTCACAGATACGCAGTATTTT. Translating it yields CASSWDRRFTDTQYF.

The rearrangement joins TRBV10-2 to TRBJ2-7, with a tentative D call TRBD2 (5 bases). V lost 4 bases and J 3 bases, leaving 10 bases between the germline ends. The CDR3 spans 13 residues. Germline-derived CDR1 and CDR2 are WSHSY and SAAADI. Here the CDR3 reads CASSAQRNYEQYF. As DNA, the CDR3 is TGCGCCAGCAGTGCCCAGCGGAACTACGAGCAGTACTTC.

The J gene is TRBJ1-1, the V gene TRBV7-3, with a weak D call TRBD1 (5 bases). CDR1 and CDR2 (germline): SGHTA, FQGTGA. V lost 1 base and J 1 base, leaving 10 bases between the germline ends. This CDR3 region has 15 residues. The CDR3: CASSLIRQQNTEAFF. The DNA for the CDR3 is TGTGCCAGCAGCTTAATCCGACAGCAGAACACTGAAGCTTTCTTT.

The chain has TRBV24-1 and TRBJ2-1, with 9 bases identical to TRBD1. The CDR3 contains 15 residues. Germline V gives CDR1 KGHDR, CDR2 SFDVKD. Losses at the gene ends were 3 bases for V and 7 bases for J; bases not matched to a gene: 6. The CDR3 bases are TGTGCCACCAGTGATCCGACAGGGGGGAGGAATGAGCAGTTCTTC. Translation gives CATSDPTGGRNEQFF.

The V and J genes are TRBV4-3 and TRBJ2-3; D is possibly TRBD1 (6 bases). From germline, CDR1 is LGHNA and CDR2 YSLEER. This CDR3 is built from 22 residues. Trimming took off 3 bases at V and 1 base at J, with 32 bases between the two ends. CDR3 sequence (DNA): TGCGCCAGCAGCCACTGGACCCGTGGGGGACATATCTCCGGCAGGGGCACAGATACGCAGTATTTT. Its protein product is CASSHWTRGGHISGRGTDTQYF.

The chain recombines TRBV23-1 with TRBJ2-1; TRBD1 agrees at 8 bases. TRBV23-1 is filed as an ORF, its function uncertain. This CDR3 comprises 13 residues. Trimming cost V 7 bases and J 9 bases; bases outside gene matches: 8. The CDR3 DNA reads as TGCGCCAGCACCCCGGACAGGGACAGTGAGCAGTTCTTC. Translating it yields CASTPDRDSEQFF.

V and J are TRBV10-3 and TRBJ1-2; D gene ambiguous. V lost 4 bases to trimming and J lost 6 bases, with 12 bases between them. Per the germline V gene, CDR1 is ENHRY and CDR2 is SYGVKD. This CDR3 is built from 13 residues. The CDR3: CAISGITSDGYTF. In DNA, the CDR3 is TGTGCCATCAGTGGGATCACTAGCGATGGCTACACCTTC.

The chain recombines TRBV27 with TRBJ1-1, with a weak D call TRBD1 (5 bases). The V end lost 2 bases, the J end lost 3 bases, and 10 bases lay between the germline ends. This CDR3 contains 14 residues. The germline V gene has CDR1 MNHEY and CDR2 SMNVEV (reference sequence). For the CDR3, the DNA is TGTGCCAGCAGTTTACCCGGGGGTTACACTGAAGCTTTCTTT. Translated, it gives CASSLPGGYTEAFF.